This TCR beta chain was found in a study of shared clonotypes between healthy human individuals. Study overall: The donors, a couple of women and a few men, were aged 18 to 49.

Each subset's genomic DNA was split evenly across several immunoSEQ plates. As processed by the authors: There were no quality scores in the junction-only immunoSEQ sequences, so filtering differed. Some clones are missing from TCRdb's copy, which holds only in-frame ones; the method was immunoSEQ multiplex PCR. Clone size and the V and J calls come from that table; the DNA yielded D and trimming. The data contain under 1 million clones, more than 85% of them seen just once; the ten biggest clones take up about 25%. Naive CD8 populations comprised CD45RO-negative cells positively selected for CCR7, excluding terminally differentiated effector memory CD45RA+ cells. The germline V gene encodes CDR1 SEHNR and CDR2 FQNEAQ (reference sequence). CDR3 size: 12 residues.

The V gene is TRBV7-9, the J gene TRBJ2-1; 7 positions agree with TRBD2. The sequenced sample was naive CD8+ T cells sorted from blood. The receptor comes from a young man in good health. This CDR3 reads CVVRGSENEQFF. In DNA, the CDR3 is TGTGTCGTACGCGGGAGCGAAAATGAGCAGTTCTTC.